This is a list of T cell receptor beta chains from one sample in a study of cytotoxic CD8 clonotypes in ibrutinib-treated CLL. Libraries were prepared by immunoSEQ multiplex PCR; TCRdb keeps only in-frame clonotypes and omits some of them. The sample consists of 100,000 to 150,000 clones, around 85% of them appearing once. The sequences come from PBMCs, collected after 24 months of ibrutinib treatment. These receptors came from a human donor with chronic lymphocytic leukemia. CDR3s include the opening cysteine and the closing phenylalanine or tryptophan. A D gene is named only where the DNA matches it firmly. Some rows have no size entry. The others give once, few or many, or a class for an expanded clone.

d_gene	v_gene	j_gene	abundance	CDR3nt	CDR3aa
.	TRBV19	TRBJ1-2	.	TGTGCCTCTGACCCCAGAGCTAACTATGGCTACACCTTC	CASDPRANYGYTF
.	TRBV9	TRBJ1-3	.	TGTGCCAGCAGCTCCCATCAACCTGGAAACACCATATATTTT	CASSSHQPGNTIYF
TRBD2	TRBV4-2	TRBJ2-1	.	TGTGCCAGCAGCCAAGAATGGGGGGGGAGACTAGCGGGAGACTACAATGAGCAGTTCTTC	CASSQEWGGRLAGDYNEQFF
.	TRBV7-2	TRBJ1-2	once	TGTGCCAGCAGCTCCCCGCCGCGGGGGGACTATGGCTACACCTTC	CASSSPPRGDYGYTF
TRBD2	TRBV10-3	TRBJ2-5	.	TGTGCCATCAGTGACGGGACTAGTGAAGAGACCCAGTACTTC	CAISDGTSEETQYF
.	TRBV11-1	TRBJ2-1	.	TGTGCCAGCAGCTTAGAAAGTACTGGTCGATACAATGAGCAGTTCTTC	CASSLESTGRYNEQFF
.	TRBV6-5	TRBJ2-7	once	TGTGCCAGCAGTTACGGACGGGACTCCTACGAGCAGTACTTC	CASSYGRDSYEQYF
.	TRBV7-7	TRBJ2-5	.	TGTGCCAGCAGCTTAGAGGGCCTTGGGACCCAGTACTTC	CASSLEGLGTQYF
.	TRBV28	TRBJ2-1	.	TGTGCCAGCAGTTTATTAGGCCTCTTGGGGGTTGTTCAAAATGAGCAGTTCTTC	CASSLLGLLGVVQNEQFF
.	TRBV7-9	TRBJ1-5	.	TGTGCCAGCAGCCGAAGACAAGGTCAGCCCCAGCATTTT	CASSRRQGQPQHF
.	TRBV21-1	TRBJ2-7	.	TGTGCCAGCAGCAAGGGACTCTTTGGGCGGGAGGGCAGAAAGCAGTACTTC	CASSKGLFGREGRKQYF
TRBD1	TRBV7-9	TRBJ1-2	.	TGTGCCAGCAGCTTAGTGACAGGGCTTGGCTACACCTTC	CASSLVTGLGYTF
.	TRBV6-5	TRBJ1-1	.	TGTGCCAGCAGCCTTAGGGGGAACACTGAAGCTTTCTTT	CASSLRGNTEAFF
TRBD2	TRBV7-2	TRBJ2-3	.	TGTGCCAGCAGCTTCGAGCGACTAGCGGGGAAAGATACGCAGTATTTT	CASSFERLAGKDTQYF
.	TRBV25-1	TRBJ1-5	.	TGTGCCAGCAGCGGGGGGGGGTCTGGCAATCAGCCCCAGCATTTT	CASSGGGSGNQPQHF
TRBD1	TRBV9	TRBJ1-2	.	TGTGCCAGCAGTAACAGGGGTGGTTATGGCTACACCTTC	CASSNRGGYGYTF
TRBD2	TRBV7-6	TRBJ2-1	few	TGTGCCAGCACCCCCGCGGGGGGAGCCTTAAATGAGCAGTTCTTC	CASTPAGGALNEQFF